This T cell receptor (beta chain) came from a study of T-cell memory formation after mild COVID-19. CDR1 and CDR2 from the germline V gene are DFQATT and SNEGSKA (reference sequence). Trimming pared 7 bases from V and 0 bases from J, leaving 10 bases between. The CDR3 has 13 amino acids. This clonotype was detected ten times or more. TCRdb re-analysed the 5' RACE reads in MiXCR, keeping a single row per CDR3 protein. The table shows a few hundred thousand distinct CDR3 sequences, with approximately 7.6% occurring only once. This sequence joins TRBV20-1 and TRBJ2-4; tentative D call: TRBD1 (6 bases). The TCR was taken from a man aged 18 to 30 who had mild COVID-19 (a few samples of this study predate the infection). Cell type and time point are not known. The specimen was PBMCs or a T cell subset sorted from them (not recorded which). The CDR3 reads CSEQGLAKNIQYF. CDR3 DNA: TGCAGTGAACAGGGTCTAGCCAAAAACATTCAGTACTTC.